This T cell receptor (beta chain) originates from a study of graft-versus-host responses after intestinal transplantation. Turning to this clone: The antigen is unknown.

Study findings and constraints: Allografts of patients with graft-donor T cell macrochimerism showed high graft-versus-host to host-versus-graft clone ratios. The marrow of recipients harbored GvH clones, and ileum or blood showed some of them first.

The CDR3 covers 18 residues. The V gene end was trimmed by 4 bases and the J gene end by 8 bases; junction bases not matched to a gene: 13. Germline CDR1 is SGHRS and CDR2 is YFSETQ. Profiled with immunoSEQ multiplex PCR; TCRdb holds only in-frame clones, not every one. The table records roughly 30,000 clones, roughly 80% of them present only once. The V and J genes are TRBV5-1 and TRBJ2-1, with 15 bases matching TRBD2. This TCR was recovered from a human donor who received an intestinal transplant. The sample here was unstimulated CD8+ T cells sorted from spleen or lymph node cells, taken before intestinal transplant. Here the CDR3 DNA reads TGCGCCAGCAGCGGATGGACTAGCGGGAGGGCCCCGTCAGATGAGCAGTTCTTC. Its translation: CASSGWTSGRAPSDEQFF.